The 8 T cell receptor beta chains below all came from one sample that was sequenced in a study of cytomegalovirus exposure and HLA in healthy donors. Primers: 60 Vbeta forward and 13 Jbeta reverse. The method was immunoSEQ multiplex PCR; TCRdb's version includes in-frame clones alone and lacks a portion of them. There are 210,000 or so clones in the sample; 80% to 90% occur only once, and 0.2% to 0.3% lies in the top ten. The material sequenced was PBMCs. These receptors were obtained from a girl aged 2-10 years in good health and CMV-seronegative.

The chain has TRBV19 and TRBJ2-1, with 9 positions matching TRBD1. CDR3 size: 15 residues. The J segment lost 7 bases and the V segment lost 6 bases, leaving 10 bases of the junction unmatched. Germline-derived CDR1 and CDR2 are LNHDA and SQIVND (reference sequence). CDR3 nucleotides: TGTGCCAGTAGCTTGTTCGGGACAGGGTATAATGAGCAGTTCTTC. Protein: CASSLFGTGYNEQFF.

The genes are TRBV7-7 and TRBJ1-3; D gene ambiguous. Trimming took 5 bases from V and 0 from J, leaving 11 bases between them. The germline CDR1 and CDR2 sequences are SSHAT and FNYEAQ (reference sequence). The CDR3 has 15 residues. The CDR3 here is CASSTWGVSGNTIYF. CDR3 bases: TGTGCCAGCAGCACGTGGGGAGTCTCTGGAAACACCATATATTTT.

V gene TRBV7-2 combines with J gene TRBJ2-3, with 13 positions matching TRBD2. The V gene's germline CDR1 is SGHTA and CDR2 FQGNSA. Trimming cost V 5 bases and J 6 bases; bases outside gene matches: 11. This CDR3 has 17 residues. The CDR3 is CASSQGLAGHPLDTQYF. For the CDR3, the DNA is TGTGCCAGCAGCCAGGGACTAGCGGGACACCCTCTGGATACGCAGTATTTT.

This clone showed up just once. The rearrangement links TRBV5-6 to TRBJ2-3; TRBD2 matches at 9 bases. J lost 5 bases, V lost 4 bases, and 14 bases had no gene match. The CDR3 totals 17 residues. Germline V gene lookup returns CDR1 SGHDT and CDR2 YYEEEE. The CDR3 sequence is CASSEPKAGGYQDTQYF. The CDR3, as DNA: TGTGCCAGCAGCGAGCCGAAAGCGGGAGGATACCAAGATACGCAGTATTTT.

The chain recombines TRBV30 with TRBJ2-2; D possibly corresponds to TRBD1 (5 bases). CDR3 size: 15 residues. Germline V CDR1 and CDR2: GTSNPN, SVGIG (reference sequence). V dropped 2 bases and J dropped 3 bases, with 13 bases sitting between them. The CDR3 loop is CAWSIKVRDTGELFF. In DNA, the CDR3 is TGTGCCTGGAGTATAAAGGTCAGGGACACCGGGGAGCTGTTTTTT.

The gene calls are TRBV7-2 and TRBJ1-5; D gene uncertain. The ends were cut back, 5 bases at V and 0 bases at J, with 14 bases in the middle. CDR1 is SGHTA, CDR2 FQGNSA, per germline. The CDR3 runs to 16 residues. CDR3 amino acids: CASSPSSSNSNQPQHF. DNA for the CDR3: TGTGCCAGCAGCCCTAGCAGTAGTAATAGCAATCAGCCCCAGCATTTT.

The chain links TRBV5-1 to TRBJ2-3, with unresolved D. The V and J ends lost 0 bases and 0 bases respectively, with 5 bases between them. The CDR3 consists of 14 residues. The germline gives CDR1 SGHRS, CDR2 YFSETQ. CDR3 DNA: TGCGCCAGCAGCTTGGGGCGGAGCACAGATACGCAGTATTTT. Protein product: CASSLGRSTDTQYF. Together with reference TRBV5-1 and TRBJ2-3, the CDR3 gives the full variable domain: KAGVTQTPRYLIKTRGQQVTLSCSPISGHRSVSWYQQTPGQGLQFLFEYFSETQRNKGNFPGRFSGRQFSNSRSEMNVSTLELGDSALYLCASSLGRSTDTQYFGPGTRLTVL.

The CDR3 nucleotides read TGTGCCAGCAGTTACGGGGCAGCCGAAAAACTGTTTTTT. Its protein product is CASSYGAAEKLFF. The chain has TRBV6-5 and TRBJ1-4, with a possible D match to TRBD1 (5 bases). The length of the CDR3 is 13 residues. The V gene lost 2 bases and the J gene lost 8 bases, with 9 bases spanning the gap. Germline CDR1 and CDR2: MNHEY and SVGAGI.